The 3 T cell receptor beta chains listed next were all sequenced from one sample in a study of blood T cell repertoires in COVID-19. Method: immunoSEQ multiplex PCR; TCRdb's copy keeps in-frame clones and lacks some. The sample has about 390,000 clones, 70% to 90% seen once. The sample was peripheral blood. These receptors were taken from a woman aged 55 to 70 with COVID-19, enrolled during active disease.

The genes are TRBV15 and TRBJ1-2; 8 bases agree with TRBD1. This CDR3 spans 13 amino acids. CDR1 is LNHNV and CDR2 is YYDKDF in the germline V gene (reference sequence). Trimming took 8 bases from V and 4 from J; bases not matched to a gene: 6. The CDR3 sequence is CATGADRGYGYTF. For the CDR3, the DNA is TGTGCCACCGGGGCCGACAGGGGCTATGGCTACACCTTC.

V and J are TRBV12-3 or TRBV12-4 and TRBJ2-2, with D perhaps TRBD2 (5 bases). Trimming took off 4 bases at V and 6 bases at J, with 9 bases between the two ends. The CDR3 sequence is 13 residues long. The CDR3 nucleotides are TGTGCCAGCAGTTCGGGGTCCCCCGGGGAGCTGTTTTTT. Its protein is CASSSGSPGELFF.

With regard to this clone: Other DNA sequences in the same sample also yield this CDR3. J is TRBJ1-2 and V is TRBV30; D is unresolved. The V end was cut by 2 bases, the J end by 5 bases, with 12 bases between. The CDR3 contains 13 residues. The germline CDR1 and CDR2 sequences are GTSNPN and SVGIG (reference sequence). The CDR3 reads CAWSPRGGYGYTF. Here the CDR3 DNA reads TGTGCCTGGAGTCCCCGAGGAGGGTATGGCTACACCTTC. Supplemented by reference TRBV30 and TRBJ1-2, the full variable domain reads SQTIHQWPATLVQPVGSPLSLECTVEGTSNPNLYWYRQAAGRGLQLLFYSVGIGQISSEVPQNLSASRPQDRQFILSSKKLLLSDSGFYLCAWSPRGGYGYTFGSGTRLTVV.